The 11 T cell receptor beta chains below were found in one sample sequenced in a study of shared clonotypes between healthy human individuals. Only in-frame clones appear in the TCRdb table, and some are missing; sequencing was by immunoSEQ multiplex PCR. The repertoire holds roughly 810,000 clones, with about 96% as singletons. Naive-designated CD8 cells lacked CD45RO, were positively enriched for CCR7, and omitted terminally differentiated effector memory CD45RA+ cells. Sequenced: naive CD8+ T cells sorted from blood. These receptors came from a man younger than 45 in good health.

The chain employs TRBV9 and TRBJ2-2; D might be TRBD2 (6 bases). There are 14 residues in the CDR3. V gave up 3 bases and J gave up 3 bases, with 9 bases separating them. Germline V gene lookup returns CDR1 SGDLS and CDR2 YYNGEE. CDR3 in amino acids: CASSAGGHTGELFF. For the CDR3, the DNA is TGTGCCAGCAGCGCCGGAGGGCACACCGGGGAGCTGTTTTTT.

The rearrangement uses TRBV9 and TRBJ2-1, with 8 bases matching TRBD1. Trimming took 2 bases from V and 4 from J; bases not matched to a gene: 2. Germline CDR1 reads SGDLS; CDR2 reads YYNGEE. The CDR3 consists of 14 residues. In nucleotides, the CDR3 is TGTGCCAGCAGCGTGGACAGGGTATACAATGAGCAGTTCTTC. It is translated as CASSVDRVYNEQFF.

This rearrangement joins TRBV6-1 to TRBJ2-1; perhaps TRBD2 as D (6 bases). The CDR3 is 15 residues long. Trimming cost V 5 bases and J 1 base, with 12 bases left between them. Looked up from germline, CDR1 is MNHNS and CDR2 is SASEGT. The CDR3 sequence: CASSHTGASYNEQFF. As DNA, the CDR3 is TGTGCCAGCAGTCATACGGGAGCGTCCTACAATGAGCAGTTCTTC.

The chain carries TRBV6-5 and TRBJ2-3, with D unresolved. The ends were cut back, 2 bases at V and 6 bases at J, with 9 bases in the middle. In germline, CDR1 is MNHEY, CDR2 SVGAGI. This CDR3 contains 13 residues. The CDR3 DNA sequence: TGTGCCAGCAGTTACGGTTCACATGATACGCAGTATTTT. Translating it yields CASSYGSHDTQYF.

CDR3 sequence reads: CSVIAGLAGGSSLGELFF. CDR3 coding DNA: TGCAGCGTCATCGCTGGACTAGCGGGAGGTAGTTCTCTGGGGGAGCTGTTTTTT. This sequence joins TRBV29-1 and TRBJ2-2, with 14 positions matching TRBD2. Germline V CDR1 and CDR2: SQVTM, ANQGSEA. The CDR3 contains 18 residues. V trimming: 6 bases; J trimming: 8 bases; junction bases outside the gene matches: 17.

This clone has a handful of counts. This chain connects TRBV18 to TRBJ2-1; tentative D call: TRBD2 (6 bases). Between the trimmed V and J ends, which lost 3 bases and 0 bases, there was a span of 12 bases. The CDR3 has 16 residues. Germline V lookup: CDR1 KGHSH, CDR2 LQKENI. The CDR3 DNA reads TGTGCCAGCTCACCTACGGGGGTAAGCTCCTACAATGAGCAGTTCTTC. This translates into CASSPTGVSSYNEQFF. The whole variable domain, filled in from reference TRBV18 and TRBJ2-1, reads NAGVMQNPRHLVRRRGQEARLRCSPMKGHSHVYWYRQLPEEGLKFMVYLQKENIIDESGMPKERFSAEFPKEGPSILRIQQVVRGDSAAYFCASSPTGVSSYNEQFFGPGTRLTVL.

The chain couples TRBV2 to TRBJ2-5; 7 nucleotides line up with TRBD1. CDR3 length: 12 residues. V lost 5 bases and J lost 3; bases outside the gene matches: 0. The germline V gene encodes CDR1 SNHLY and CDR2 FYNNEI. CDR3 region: CASSTGEETQYF. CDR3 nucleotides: TGTGCCAGCAGTACAGGGGAAGAGACCCAGTACTTC.

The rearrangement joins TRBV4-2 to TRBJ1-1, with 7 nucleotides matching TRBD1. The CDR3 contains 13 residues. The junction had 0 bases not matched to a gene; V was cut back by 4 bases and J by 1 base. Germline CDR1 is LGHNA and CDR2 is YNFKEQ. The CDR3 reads CASSRTGNTEAFF. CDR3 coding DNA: TGTGCCAGCAGCCGGACAGGGAACACTGAAGCTTTCTTT.

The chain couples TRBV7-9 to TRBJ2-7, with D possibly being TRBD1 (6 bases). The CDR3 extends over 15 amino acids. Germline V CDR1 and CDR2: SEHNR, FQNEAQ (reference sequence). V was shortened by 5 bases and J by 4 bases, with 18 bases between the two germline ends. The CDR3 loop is CASSPAVGAGYEQYF. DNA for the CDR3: TGTGCCAGCAGCCCTGCTGTGGGGGCGGGTTACGAGCAGTACTTC.

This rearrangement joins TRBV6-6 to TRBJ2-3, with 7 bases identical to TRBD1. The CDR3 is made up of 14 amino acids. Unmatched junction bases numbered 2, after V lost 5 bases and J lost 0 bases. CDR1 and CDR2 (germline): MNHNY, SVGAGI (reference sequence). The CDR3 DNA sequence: TGTGCCAGCAGTGGACAGGAAAGCACAGATACGCAGTATTTT. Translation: CASSGQESTDTQYF.

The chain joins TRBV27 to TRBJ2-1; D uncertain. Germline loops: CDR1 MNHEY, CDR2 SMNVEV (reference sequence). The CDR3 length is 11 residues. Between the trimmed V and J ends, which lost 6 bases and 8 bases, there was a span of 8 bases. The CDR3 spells CASSYYYEQFF. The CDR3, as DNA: TGTGCCAGCAGCTATTATTATGAGCAGTTCTTC.